This is a list of T cell receptor beta chains from one sample in a study of persistence of HIV-infected CD4 T cells. Their antigens remain unidentified. Method: immunoSEQ multiplex PCR; TCRdb's copy keeps in-frame clones and lacks some. This table holds around 48,000 clones, more than 70% found once. The sequencing used CD4+ T cells sorted from PBMCs after roughly 19-hour stimulation, collected from a patient who received antiretroviral therapy. The receptors stem from an adult man with HIV who was CMV-seropositive. CDR3s include the opening cysteine and the closing phenylalanine or tryptophan. Clone size is shown for a subset of rows, as once, few, many or a class of expanded clone.

>TRBV27|-|TRBJ2-7
CASSLVAGLNYEQYF
>TRBV6-5|-|TRBJ2-7
CASSYNHRGLHEQYF
>TRBV18|-|TRBJ2-5
CASSPANSETQYF
>TRBV2|-|TRBJ2-3
CASSGQLNTDTQYF
>TRBV30|-|TRBJ2-2
CASPISGGAPGELFF
>TRBV18|once|TRBJ2-1
CASSPPLGTGVNNEQFF
>TRBV7-9|-|TRBJ1-2
CASSFIVGGYTF
>TRBV5-1|-|TRBJ2-3
CASGQGGTDTQYF
>TRBV6-1|-|TRBJ1-5
CASSGSQGRGNQPQHF
>TRBV7-3|-|TRBJ2-3
CASSSLLTDTQYF
>TRBV10-2|-|TRBJ1-5
CATQRGGTNQPQHF
>TRBV5-1|-|TRBJ2-7
CASSLGSPNEAQQYF
>TRBV10-2|-|TRBJ1-4
CASSESIPAKLFF
>TRBV5-6|-|TRBJ2-3
CASSLAKRELIVSTDTQYF
>TRBV6-1|-|TRBJ1-2
CASSAAINYGYTF
>TRBV2|-|TRBJ1-1
CASEPQVPEAFF
>TRBV25-1|-|TRBJ1-1
CASLAGGPKNTEAFF
>TRBV18|-|TRBJ2-1
CASSPPGTGGNEQFF
>TRBV6-5|-|TRBJ1-2
CASSYTVQNYGYTF
>TRBV13|-|TRBJ1-5
CASSLGLGLAQHF
>TRBV24-1|-|TRBJ2-2
CATSDFSQGIGTGELFF
>TRBV5-1|-|TRBJ1-1
CASSLEAQGNTEAFF
>TRBV7-3|-|TRBJ2-3
CASSRGLADTDTQYF
>TRBV11-2|-|TRBJ1-1
CASSLDRRHSLTFF
>TRBV11-3|-|TRBJ2-2
CASSHTGTSAGGELFF
>TRBV7-8|once|TRBJ2-7
CASSSAGGPSYEQYF
>TRBV18|-|TRBJ2-2
CASSPGRQRTGELFF
>TRBV19|-|TRBJ1-1
CASSVRARAGTVNTEAFF
>TRBV3-1/TRBV3-2|-|TRBJ1-3
CASSFLRTGGTSGNTIYF
>TRBV12-3/TRBV12-4|-|TRBJ1-5
CASSFSSNQPQHF
>TRBV4-1|few|TRBJ1-6
CASSQGQGRNSPLHF
>TRBV27|-|TRBJ2-2
CASSYRESNTGELFF
>TRBV19|-|TRBJ1-4
CASDPGGGEKLFF
>TRBV10-3|-|TRBJ2-1
CAITPGLADNEQFF
>TRBV5-1|-|TRBJ2-7
CASSWGEGGMGEQYF
>TRBV19|medium-sized|TRBJ1-4
CASKPLSRGARDEKLFF
>TRBV15|-|TRBJ2-2
CATSRQGWNTGELFF
>TRBV24-1|-|TRBJ2-2
CATSARGAGTGELFF
>TRBV6-2/TRBV6-3|-|TRBJ1-5
CASSFPWKQPQHF
>TRBV19|-|TRBJ2-2
CASSVTGDTGELFF
>TRBV3-1/TRBV3-2|-|TRBJ2-2
CAISAGAGELFF
>TRBV6-1|-|TRBJ2-7
CASSALGTGGFVSYEQYF
>TRBV5-6|-|TRBJ2-3
CASSLEGRSTDTQYF